The 16 T cell receptor beta chains listed next were all sequenced from one sample in a study of cytomegalovirus exposure and HLA in healthy donors. 60 Vbeta and 13 Jbeta primers were used in PCR. TCRdb's copy holds only in-frame clones and misses some; the assay was immunoSEQ multiplex PCR. The repertoire includes over 150,000 clones, around 68% of them detected once, and less than 1.5% sits in the top ten. The specimen was PBMCs. The source is a man aged 50-60 years in good health and CMV-seronegative.

The chain uses TRBV5-4 and TRBJ2-2; TRBD2 matches 8 bases. The germline V gene has CDR1 SGHNT and CDR2 YYREEE (reference sequence). V shed 6 bases and J 6 bases; nucleotides not matched to a gene: 7. The CDR3 extends over 14 amino acids. In nucleotides, the CDR3 is TGTGCCAGCACCCGAGGCGGGGGGTCCGGGGAGCTGTTTTTT. Translation: CASTRGGGSGELFF.

The chain couples TRBV7-8 to TRBJ1-2; 7 nucleotides match TRBD1. Germline assignment: CDR1 SGHVS and CDR2 FQNEAQ. The CDR3 runs to 13 residues. V was pared by 8 bases and J by 2 bases, with 5 bases of the junction left unmatched. The CDR3 bases are TGTGCCAGCGGTACAGGGGTAAACTATGGCTACACCTTC. It translates to CASGTGVNYGYTF. Variable domain in full (rest from reference TRBV7-8 and TRBJ1-2): GAGVSQSPRYKVAKRGQDVALRCDPISGHVSLFWYQQALGQGPEFLTYFQNEAQLDKSGLPSDRFFAERPEGSVSTLKIQRTQQEDSAVYLCASGTGVNYGYTFGSGTRLTVV.

This sequence joins TRBV29-1 and TRBJ1-4; D is unresolved. The CDR3 is 13 residues long. Germline V gene data show CDR1 as SQVTM and CDR2 as ANQGSEA. V gave up 5 bases and J gave up 5 bases, with 12 bases separating them. The CDR3 DNA sequence: TGCAGCGTTACCTCGCCGGGGAATGAAAAACTGTTTTTT. It yields the protein CSVTSPGNEKLFF.

This clone was seen once. The J gene is TRBJ1-6, the V gene TRBV2, with D possibly being TRBD1 (5 bases). The CDR3 length is 13 residues. V lost 4 bases and J lost 7, with 8 bases in between. Germline V gene lookup returns CDR1 SNHLY and CDR2 FYNNEI. The CDR3 spells CASSGGENSPLHF. CDR3 coding DNA: TGTGCCAGCAGTGGGGGCGAGAATTCACCCCTCCACTTT.

The CDR3 DNA reads TGCGCCAGCAGCCGGACAGGGTCTGGGGCCAACGTCCTGACTTTC. Translating it yields CASSRTGSGANVLTF. The rearrangement links TRBV5-1 to TRBJ2-6; 8 nucleotides match TRBD1. This CDR3 comprises 15 residues. The V gene's germline CDR1 is SGHRS and CDR2 YFSETQ. With V trimmed by 4 bases and J by 1 base, 1 base remained unmatched.

Concerning this clone: This sample includes further DNA sequences coding for the same CDR3. J is TRBJ2-6 and V is TRBV27; the match to TRBD1 covers 8 bases. CDR3 length equals 17 residues. Germline loops: CDR1 MNHEY, CDR2 SMNVEV (reference sequence). The V and J ends lost 6 bases and 2 bases, in that order; junction bases with no gene match: 9. CDR3 amino acids: CASSLTSGGAGANVLTF. The CDR3 nucleotides read TGTGCCAGCAGCTTAACGTCAGGGGGCGCTGGGGCCAACGTCCTGACTTTC.

The V call is TRBV7-6, the J call TRBJ2-1; 8 bases match TRBD2. CDR3 size: 18 residues. The V gene end was trimmed by 7 bases and the J gene end by 0 bases; junction bases not matched to a gene: 14. The germline gives CDR1 SGHVS, CDR2 FNYEAQ. The CDR3 sequence is CASTLLAGGSSSYNEQFF. CDR3 bases: TGTGCCAGCACCCTGCTGGCGGGGGGCTCTAGCTCCTACAATGAGCAGTTCTTC.

V usage is TRBV6-5 and J usage is TRBJ2-7; tentative D call: TRBD2 (7 bases). The V end lost 6 bases, the J end lost 4 bases, and 16 bases lay between the germline ends. The CDR3 totals 14 residues. Looked up from germline, CDR1 is MNHEY and CDR2 is SVGAGI. The CDR3 loop is CASREGGSTYEQYF. The CDR3 DNA reads as TGTGCCAGCAGAGAGGGGGGGTCCACGTACGAGCAGTACTTC.

This clone came up a few times. This sequence joins TRBV27 and TRBJ2-7; a weak D match, TRBD1 (8 bases). Germline V CDR1 and CDR2: MNHEY, SMNVEV (reference sequence). Trimming stripped 1 base from V and 2 bases from J, with 15 bases between. The CDR3 spans 16 residues. The CDR3 region has the DNA TGTGCCAGCAGTTTATTACAGGGGGGAGGGCCCTACGAGCAGTACTTC. It specifies CASSLLQGGGPYEQYF.

In its sample, this clone was seen a few times. CDR3 nucleotide sequence: TGTGCCAGCAGTGAAAGGGGAGGGGGATGGGATGAAAAACTGTTTTTT. Amino acid sequence: CASSERGGGWDEKLFF. The chain uses TRBV6-1 and TRBJ1-4, with a weak D call TRBD1 (6 bases). The V and J ends lost 2 bases and 6 bases respectively, with 16 bases between them. CDR3 length: 16 residues. Germline V CDR1 and CDR2: MNHNS, SASEGT.

The V call is TRBV14, the J call TRBJ1-2; TRBD1 might be the D (6 bases). The length of the CDR3 is 15 residues. The germline V and J ends were trimmed by 1 base and 1 base, with 10 bases remaining between them. From germline, CDR1 is SGHDN and CDR2 FVKESK. The CDR3 region is CASSQGFRGNYGYTF. For the CDR3, the DNA is TGTGCCAGCAGCCAAGGGTTCAGGGGTAACTATGGCTACACCTTC.

This chain links TRBV10-1 with TRBJ2-1, with a weak D call TRBD1 (6 bases). Germline V gives CDR1 WNHNN, CDR2 SYGVQD (reference sequence). The CDR3 consists of 16 residues. Trimming shortened V by 1 base and J by 8 bases, and 18 bases separated the two germline ends. CDR3 amino acids: CASSEWCRGKMDEQFF. In DNA, the CDR3 is TGCGCCAGCAGTGAGTGGTGCAGGGGAAAGATGGATGAGCAGTTCTTC.

This chain connects TRBV5-8 to TRBJ2-1; tentative D call: TRBD1 (6 bases). Germline V gene data show CDR1 as SGHTS and CDR2 as YDEGEE. Trimming took off 1 base at V and 7 bases at J, with 9 bases between the two ends. The CDR3 is 13 residues long. DNA for the CDR3: TGTGCCAGCAGCTTGTCAGGGGTTAATGAGCAGTTCTTC. This gives the protein CASSLSGVNEQFF.

This sequence joins TRBV2 and TRBJ2-5; D may be TRBD1 (6 bases). The DNA end is more similar to TRBJ2-7, so the J call may be wrong. The CDR3 runs 15 residues. Germline V gene lookup returns CDR1 SNHLY and CDR2 FYNNEI. The CDR3 spells CASSITGPRSYEQYF. CDR3 DNA: TGTGCCAGCAGTATAACAGGGCCCCGCTCCTACGAGCAGTACTTC.

The chain recombines TRBV5-1 with TRBJ2-1; a possible D gene is TRBD1 (5 bases). The CDR3 length is 17 residues. Per the germline V gene, CDR1 is SGHRS and CDR2 is YFSETQ. Trimming shortened V by 0 bases and J by 6 bases, and 19 bases separated the two germline ends. The CDR3 region is CASSLGWGRSSLNEQFF. The DNA of the CDR3 is TGCGCCAGCAGCTTGGGATGGGGCCGGTCGAGCCTCAATGAGCAGTTCTTC.

The CDR3 region has the DNA TGTGCCAGCAGCTTACGGTCTGAAGCTTTCTTT. As protein: CASSLRSEAFF. This chain joins TRBV7-9 and TRBJ1-1; D ambiguous. V was trimmed by 2 bases and J by 6 bases, leaving 4 bases between them. The germline gives CDR1 SEHNR, CDR2 FQNEAQ (reference sequence). The CDR3 runs to 11 residues.